The 5 T cell receptor beta chains reported below all come from one sample, sequenced in a study of cytomegalovirus exposure and HLA in healthy donors. Amplification used 60 Vbeta primers and 13 Jbeta primers. The table came from immunoSEQ multiplex PCR; TCRdb's copy has only in-frame clones and leaves some out. There are approximately 77,000 clones in the sample; approximately 78% occur only once, and 3.5% to 5.5% lies in the top ten. Sequencing input: PBMCs. The receptors come from a middle-aged man in good health and CMV-seronegative.

A single count supports this clone. The V gene is TRBV30, the J gene TRBJ1-3; D not certain. Germline V CDR1 and CDR2: GTSNPN, SVGIG (reference sequence). The CDR3 contains 16 residues. The V end was cut by 0 bases, the J end by 0 bases, with 12 bases between. The CDR3 loop reads CAWSVVAGLSGNTIYF. In nucleotides, the CDR3 is TGTGCCTGGAGTGTAGTGGCAGGACTCTCTGGAAACACCATATATTTT.

The count of this clone is one. This chain links TRBV30 with TRBJ2-2; the D is unclear. Germline CDR1 GTSNPN, CDR2 SVGIG (reference sequence). V was trimmed by 0 bases and J by 4 bases, leaving 6 bases between them. This CDR3 contains 13 residues. CDR3 nucleotide sequence: TGTGCCTGGAGTGTAGCCCCCACCGGGGAGCTGTTTTTT. Its protein product is CAWSVAPTGELFF.

The sample holds one count of this clone. This rearrangement joins TRBV7-9 to TRBJ2-7; no clear D gene. Trimming stripped 1 base from V and 0 bases from J, with 10 bases between. The CDR3 consists of 15 residues. Germline V gene sequence: CDR1 SEHNR, CDR2 FQNEAQ (reference sequence). This CDR3 reads CASSLEAVSSYEQYF. The CDR3 DNA reads as TGTGCCAGCAGCTTAGAGGCGGTGAGCTCCTACGAGCAGTACTTC.

This clone was detected only once. The rearrangement joins TRBV19 to TRBJ2-7; 10 bases match TRBD1. The germline V gene encodes CDR1 LNHDA and CDR2 SQIVND (reference sequence). The V gene end was trimmed by 5 bases and the J gene end by 3 bases; junction bases not matched to a gene: 4. The CDR3 totals 14 residues. The CDR3: CASSGGTGVYEQYF. For the CDR3, the DNA is TGTGCCAGTAGTGGGGGGACAGGGGTCTACGAGCAGTACTTC. Supplemented by reference TRBV19 and TRBJ2-7, the full variable domain reads DGGITQSPKYLFRKEGQNVTLSCEQNLNHDAMYWYRQDPGQGLRLIYYSQIVNDFQKGDIAEGYSVSREKKESFPLTVTSAQKNPTAFYLCASSGGTGVYEQYFGPGTRLTVT.

The chain uses TRBV7-8 and TRBJ1-1, with 9 positions matching TRBD1. The V and J ends lost 5 bases and 7 bases, in that order; junction bases with no gene match: 8. The CDR3 covers 14 residues. Germline V gene lookup returns CDR1 SGHVS and CDR2 FQNEAQ. CDR3 loop: CASSISTGGYEAFF. In nucleotides, the CDR3 is TGTGCCAGCAGCATTTCTACAGGGGGCTATGAAGCTTTCTTT.